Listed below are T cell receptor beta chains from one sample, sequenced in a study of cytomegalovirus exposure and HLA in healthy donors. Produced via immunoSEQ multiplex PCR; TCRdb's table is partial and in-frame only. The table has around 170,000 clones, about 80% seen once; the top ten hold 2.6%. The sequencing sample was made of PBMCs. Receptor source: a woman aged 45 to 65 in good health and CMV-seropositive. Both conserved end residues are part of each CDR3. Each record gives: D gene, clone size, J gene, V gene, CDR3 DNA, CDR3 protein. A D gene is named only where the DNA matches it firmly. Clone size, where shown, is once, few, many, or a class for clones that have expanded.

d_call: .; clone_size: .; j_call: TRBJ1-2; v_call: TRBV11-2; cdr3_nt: TGTGCCAGCAGCCCAGGGTCCTTACAGGGCTATGGCTACACCTTC; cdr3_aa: CASSPGSLQGYGYTF
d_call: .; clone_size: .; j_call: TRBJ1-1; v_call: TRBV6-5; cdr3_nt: TGTGCCAGCACTACTAGCGGGGGGAACACTGAAGCTTTCTTT; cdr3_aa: CASTTSGGNTEAFF
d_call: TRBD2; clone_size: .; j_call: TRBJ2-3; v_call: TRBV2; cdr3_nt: TGTGCCAGCAGTGGGCGGGGGGGTGGCACAGATACGCAGTATTTT; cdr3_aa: CASSGRGGGTDTQYF
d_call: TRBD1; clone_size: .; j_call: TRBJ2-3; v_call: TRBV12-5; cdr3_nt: TGTGCTAGTGGTTCCGACAGGGATTATCCTTTGGATACGCAGTATTTT; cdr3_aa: CASGSDRDYPLDTQYF
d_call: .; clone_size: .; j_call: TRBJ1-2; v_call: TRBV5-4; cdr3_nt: TGTGCCAGCAGCTACGGGTCTGGCTATGGCTACACCTTC; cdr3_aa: CASSYGSGYGYTF
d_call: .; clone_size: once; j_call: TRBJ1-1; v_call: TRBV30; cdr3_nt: TGTGCCTGGAACCGTGGGGCGATATTCTTT; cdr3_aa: CAWNRGAIFF
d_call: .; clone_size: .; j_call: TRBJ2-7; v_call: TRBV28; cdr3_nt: TGTGCCAGCAGGGGGGAGGACTTTTCCTACGAGCAGTACTTC; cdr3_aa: CASRGEDFSYEQYF
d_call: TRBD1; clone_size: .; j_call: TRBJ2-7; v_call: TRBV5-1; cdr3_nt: TGCGCCAGCAGCTTGGCCCAACAGGGGCAGCAGTACTTC; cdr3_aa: CASSLAQQGQQYF
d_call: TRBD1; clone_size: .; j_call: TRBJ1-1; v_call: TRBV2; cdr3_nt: TGTGCCAGCAGTGAGGGGTGGACAGGGCGCCTCGGGGCTTTCTTT; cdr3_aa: CASSEGWTGRLGAFF
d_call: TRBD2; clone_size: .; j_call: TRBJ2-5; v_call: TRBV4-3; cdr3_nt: TGCGCCAGCAGCCAGGGAGCGGGGGGGGGTCAAGAGACCCAGTACTTC; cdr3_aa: CASSQGAGGGQETQYF
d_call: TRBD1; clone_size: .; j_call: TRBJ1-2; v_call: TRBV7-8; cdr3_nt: TGTGCCAGCAGCCCCAGATCGGGACAGGGAGGATACGGCTACACCTTC; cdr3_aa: CASSPRSGQGGYGYTF
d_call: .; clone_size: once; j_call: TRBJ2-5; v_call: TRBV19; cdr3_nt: TGTGCCAGTAGTACCTCTCAAGAGACCCAGTACTTC; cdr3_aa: CASSTSQETQYF
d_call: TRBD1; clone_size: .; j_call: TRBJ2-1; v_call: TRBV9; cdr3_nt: TGTGCCAGCAGCGTTGGCCTGGAGACAGGGGGGTTTAATGAGCAGTTCTTC; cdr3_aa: CASSVGLETGGFNEQFF
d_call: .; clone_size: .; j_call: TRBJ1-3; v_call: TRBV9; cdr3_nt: TGTGCCAGCAGCGTATCCCTGGACAGTTACTCTGGAAACACCATATATTTT; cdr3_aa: CASSVSLDSYSGNTIYF
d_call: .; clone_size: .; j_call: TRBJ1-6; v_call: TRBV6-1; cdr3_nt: TGTGCCAGCAGGATGCAGAATTCACCCCTCCACTTT; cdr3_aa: CASRMQNSPLHF
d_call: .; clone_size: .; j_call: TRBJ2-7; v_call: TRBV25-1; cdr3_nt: TGTGCCAGCAGTGGTGGGACAAAGCAGTACTTC; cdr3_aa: CASSGGTKQYF
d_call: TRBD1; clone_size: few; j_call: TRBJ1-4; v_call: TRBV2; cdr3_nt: TGTGCCAGCAGTGTTTCGGGACAGCCAAATGAAAAACTGTTTTTT; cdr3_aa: CASSVSGQPNEKLFF
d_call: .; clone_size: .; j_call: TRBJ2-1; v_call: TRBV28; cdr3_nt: TGTGCCAGCAGTCCGCCGCACGGGATAAATGAGCAGTTCTTC; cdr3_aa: CASSPPHGINEQFF
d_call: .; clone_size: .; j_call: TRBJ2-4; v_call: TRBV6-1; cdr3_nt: TGTGCCAGCAGTGATGGACAGAGACTAGCCAAAAACATTCAGTACTTC; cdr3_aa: CASSDGQRLAKNIQYF
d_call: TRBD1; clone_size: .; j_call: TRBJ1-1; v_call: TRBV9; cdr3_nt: TGTGCCAGCAGCGCCCCAGGGGGAGGACCGGGGAACACTGAAGCTTTCTTT; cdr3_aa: CASSAPGGGPGNTEAFF
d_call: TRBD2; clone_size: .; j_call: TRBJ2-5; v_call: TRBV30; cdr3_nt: TGTGCCTGGAGGTCCGGGACTAGCGGGGGGGCGTTGGAGACCCAGTACTTC; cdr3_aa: CAWRSGTSGGALETQYF
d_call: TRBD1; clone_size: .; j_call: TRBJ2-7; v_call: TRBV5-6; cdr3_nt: TGTGCCAGCAGCTATTCCGACAGGGCCCTTTTTTCGGGCGAGCAGTACTTC; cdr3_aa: CASSYSDRALFSGEQYF
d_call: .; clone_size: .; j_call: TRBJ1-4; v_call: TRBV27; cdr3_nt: TGTGCCAGCAGTTTATCGACCTCGGGGTTAGAAAAACTGTTTTTT; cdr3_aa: CASSLSTSGLEKLFF
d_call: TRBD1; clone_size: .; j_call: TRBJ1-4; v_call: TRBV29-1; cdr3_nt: TGCAGCGTTAGGGGGGGAACGGGACAGGAGAATGAAAAACTGTTTTTT; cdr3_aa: CSVRGGTGQENEKLFF